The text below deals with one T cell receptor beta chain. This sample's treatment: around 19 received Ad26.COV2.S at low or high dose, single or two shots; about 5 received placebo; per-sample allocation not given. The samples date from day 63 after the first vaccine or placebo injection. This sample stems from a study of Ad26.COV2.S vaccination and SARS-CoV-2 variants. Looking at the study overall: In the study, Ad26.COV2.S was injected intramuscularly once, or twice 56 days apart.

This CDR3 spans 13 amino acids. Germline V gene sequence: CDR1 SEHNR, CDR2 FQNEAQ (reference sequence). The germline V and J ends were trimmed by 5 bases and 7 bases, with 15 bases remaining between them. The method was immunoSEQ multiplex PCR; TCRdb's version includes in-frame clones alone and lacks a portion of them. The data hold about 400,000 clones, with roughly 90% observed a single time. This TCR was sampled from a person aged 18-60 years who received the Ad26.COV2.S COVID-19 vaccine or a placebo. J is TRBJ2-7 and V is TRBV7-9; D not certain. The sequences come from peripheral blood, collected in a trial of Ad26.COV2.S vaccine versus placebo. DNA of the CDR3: TGTGCCAGCAGCCCAGACCTAGTGAATGAGCAGTACTTC. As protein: CASSPDLVNEQYF.